This paragraph covers one T cell receptor beta chain sequence. This record comes from a study of T cell responses to AZD1222 COVID-19 vaccine. The trim removed 5 bases at V and 4 bases at J, leaving 13 bases unmatched. The CDR3 extends over 16 amino acids. Germline V gene sequence: CDR1 SGHVS, CDR2 FQNEAQ. TCRdb keeps only in-frame clones here, not all; method: immunoSEQ multiplex PCR. The table lists under 200,000 clones, approximately 95% of them singletons. Here the sequenced sample was peripheral blood, taken on day 0 of AZD1222 vaccination. The genes are TRBV7-8 and TRBJ2-5; 7 positions match TRBD1. This receptor was identified in an adult in good health. CDR3 loop: CASSLPTGAGIETQYF. CDR3 coding DNA: TGTGCCAGCAGCCTCCCCACAGGGGCAGGGATAGAGACCCAGTACTTC.